Listed below are T cell receptor beta chains from one sample, sequenced in a study of blood T cells in healthy people across ages. Via MiXCR, TCRdb re-called the 5' RACE reads, giving one row per CDR3 protein. The sample lists 1.5 million or so distinct CDR3 sequences; 40% to 50% were seen once. Sequenced: blood. The receptors stem from a woman under 30 in good health. The CDR3 runs from the conserved cysteine through the conserved F or W. The D gene is left open where the match is weak. The size of a clone is reported for some rows only, either as once, few or many, or as a class for expanded clones.

J gene: TRBJ2-3; D gene: NA; V gene: TRBV20-1; clone size: NA; CDR3 protein: CSARNRVTDTQYF; CDR3 DNA: TGCAGTGCTAGAAACAGGGTTACAGATACGCAGTATTTT
J gene: TRBJ2-2; D gene: NA; V gene: TRBV28; clone size: few; CDR3 protein: CASSITGTGELFF; CDR3 DNA: TGTGCCAGCAGTATAACAGGAACCGGGGAGCTGTTTTTT
J gene: TRBJ1-6; D gene: TRBD1; V gene: TRBV4-2; clone size: once; CDR3 protein: CASSQDLGQGSYSPLHF; CDR3 DNA: TGTGCCAGCAGCCAAGATTTAGGACAGGGCTCTTATTCACCCCTCCACTTT
J gene: TRBJ2-1; D gene: TRBD2; V gene: TRBV20-1; clone size: NA; CDR3 protein: CSARGRTSGIIEEQFF; CDR3 DNA: TGCAGTGCTAGAGGTCGGACTAGCGGGATAATAGAAGAGCAGTTCTTC
J gene: TRBJ2-7; D gene: NA; V gene: TRBV5-1; clone size: NA; CDR3 protein: CASSPRWVYEQYF; CDR3 DNA: TGCGCCAGCAGCCCTAGATGGGTCTACGAGCAGTACTTC
J gene: TRBJ2-1; D gene: TRBD1; V gene: TRBV6-2/TRBV6-3; clone size: few; CDR3 protein: CASSGTGRSYNEQFF; CDR3 DNA: TGTGCCAGCAGTGGGACAGGCCGCTCCTACAATGAGCAGTTCTTC
J gene: TRBJ1-1; D gene: NA; V gene: TRBV4-1; clone size: NA; CDR3 protein: CASSQAIYTANTEAFF; CDR3 DNA: TGCGCCAGCAGCCAAGCAATATATACCGCCAACACTGAAGCTTTCTTT
J gene: TRBJ2-3; D gene: TRBD2; V gene: TRBV5-5; clone size: few; CDR3 protein: CASSLAGTSGKVGADTQYF; CDR3 DNA: TGTGCCAGCAGCTTGGCCGGGACTAGCGGGAAAGTGGGCGCAGATACGCAGTATTTT
J gene: TRBJ2-7; D gene: NA; V gene: TRBV12-3/TRBV12-4; clone size: few; CDR3 protein: CASSKTSPTRGEQYF; CDR3 DNA: TGTGCCAGCAGCAAAACTAGCCCGACGAGGGGCGAGCAGTACTTC
J gene: TRBJ2-7; D gene: NA; V gene: TRBV10-1; clone size: NA; CDR3 protein: CASSKGSSYEQYF; CDR3 DNA: TGCGCCAGCAGCAAGGGAAGCAGCTACGAGCAGTACTTC
J gene: TRBJ1-5; D gene: NA; V gene: TRBV7-2; clone size: few; CDR3 protein: CASSSDPNQPQHF; CDR3 DNA: TGTGCCAGCAGCTCGGACCCCAATCAGCCCCAGCATTTT
J gene: TRBJ1-1; D gene: NA; V gene: TRBV7-7; clone size: NA; CDR3 protein: CASSLAQDGTEAFF; CDR3 DNA: TGTGCTAGCAGCTTAGCCCAGGACGGCACTGAAGCTTTCTTT
J gene: TRBJ1-1; D gene: NA; V gene: TRBV7-9; clone size: few; CDR3 protein: CASSAREGRNTEAFF; CDR3 DNA: TGTGCCAGCAGCGCGCGAGAGGGCCGGAACACTGAAGCTTTCTTT
J gene: TRBJ1-1; D gene: NA; V gene: TRBV7-3; clone size: NA; CDR3 protein: CASSSPGLKKGTAEAFF; CDR3 DNA: TGTGCCAGCAGCTCCCCGGGGTTGAAAAAGGGTACGGCTGAAGCTTTCTTT
J gene: TRBJ2-5; D gene: TRBD2; V gene: TRBV4-1; clone size: NA; CDR3 protein: CASSQDTAGGSGETQYF; CDR3 DNA: TGCGCCAGCAGCCAAGATACAGCGGGGGGATCCGGGGAGACCCAGTACTTC
J gene: TRBJ1-4; D gene: NA; V gene: TRBV18; clone size: NA; CDR3 protein: CASSPGATKEKLFF; CDR3 DNA: TGTGCCAGCTCACCGGGGGCAACTAAGGAAAAACTGTTTTTT
J gene: TRBJ2-5; D gene: NA; V gene: TRBV4-1; clone size: NA; CDR3 protein: CASSPGVVIVGEQYF; CDR3 DNA: TGCGCCAGCAGCCCCGGGGTAGTCATCGTGGGTGAGCAGTACTTC
J gene: TRBJ1-2; D gene: NA; V gene: TRBV10-3; clone size: many; CDR3 protein: CAISEDPQGRYTF; CDR3 DNA: TGTGCCATCAGCGAGGACCCCCAGGGTCGCTACACCTTC
J gene: TRBJ2-2; D gene: TRBD2; V gene: TRBV7-9; clone size: NA; CDR3 protein: CASSLLVLAKNTGELFF; CDR3 DNA: TGTGCCAGCAGCTTACTCGTACTAGCGAAAAACACCGGGGAGCTGTTTTTT
J gene: TRBJ1-2; D gene: NA; V gene: TRBV27; clone size: NA; CDR3 protein: CASSFGGVGGVGGYTF; CDR3 DNA: TGTGCCAGCAGTTTTGGGGGAGTCGGTGGGGTTGGTGGCTACACCTTC
J gene: TRBJ2-5; D gene: TRBD1; V gene: TRBV3-1; clone size: NA; CDR3 protein: CASSQDSGGRETQYF; CDR3 DNA: TGTGCCAGCAGCCAAGATTCAGGGGGCCGGGAGACCCAGTACTTC
J gene: TRBJ2-5; D gene: NA; V gene: TRBV11-2; clone size: NA; CDR3 protein: CASSNGLVQETQYF; CDR3 DNA: TGTGCCAGCAGCAATGGACTCGTTCAAGAGACCCAGTACTTC
J gene: TRBJ2-3; D gene: TRBD2; V gene: TRBV2; clone size: NA; CDR3 protein: CASGGTSGTDTQYF; CDR3 DNA: TGTGCCAGCGGTGGGACTAGCGGCACAGATACGCAGTATTTT
J gene: TRBJ1-1; D gene: NA; V gene: TRBV10-1; clone size: NA; CDR3 protein: CASRQGLYTEAFF; CDR3 DNA: TGCGCCAGCAGACAGGGACTCTACACTGAAGCTTTCTTT
J gene: TRBJ1-6; D gene: TRBD1; V gene: TRBV7-2; clone size: NA; CDR3 protein: CASSYRGNNSPLHF; CDR3 DNA: TGTGCCAGCAGCTACAGGGGAAATAATTCACCCCTCCACTTT
J gene: TRBJ2-3; D gene: NA; V gene: TRBV20-1; clone size: many; CDR3 protein: CSAPSSTDTQYF; CDR3 DNA: TGCAGTGCCCCAAGTAGCACAGATACGCAGTATTTT
J gene: TRBJ2-7; D gene: NA; V gene: TRBV25-1; clone size: few; CDR3 protein: CASSDREREGSEQYF; CDR3 DNA: TGTGCCAGCAGTGATAGGGAGCGAGAGGGTTCCGAGCAGTACTTC
J gene: TRBJ2-1; D gene: TRBD2; V gene: TRBV6-5; clone size: NA; CDR3 protein: CASSYKTSGVRFF; CDR3 DNA: TGTGCCAGCAGTTACAAGACTAGCGGCGTTCGGTTCTTC
J gene: TRBJ1-1; D gene: NA; V gene: TRBV11-2; clone size: NA; CDR3 protein: CASSPTTGETEAFF; CDR3 DNA: TGTGCCAGCAGCCCCACGACGGGGGAGACTGAAGCTTTCTTT
J gene: TRBJ2-5; D gene: NA; V gene: TRBV2; clone size: NA; CDR3 protein: CASSETVGSGETQYF; CDR3 DNA: TGTGCCAGCAGTGAAACCGTGGGGAGTGGAGAGACCCAGTACTTC
J gene: TRBJ2-5; D gene: TRBD2; V gene: TRBV4-1; clone size: few; CDR3 protein: CASSQEGGGGETQYF; CDR3 DNA: TGCGCCAGCAGCCAAGAAGGCGGGGGAGGCGAGACCCAGTACTTC
J gene: TRBJ2-5; D gene: TRBD2; V gene: TRBV6-1; clone size: NA; CDR3 protein: CASRTQLGGETQYF; CDR3 DNA: TGTGCCAGCAGGACGCAACTCGGGGGGGAGACCCAGTACTTC
J gene: TRBJ1-2; D gene: TRBD1; V gene: TRBV20-1; clone size: few; CDR3 protein: CSASPGQGVYGYTF; CDR3 DNA: TGCAGTGCTTCGCCGGGACAGGGCGTCTATGGCTACACCTTC
J gene: TRBJ2-1; D gene: TRBD2; V gene: TRBV11-2; clone size: NA; CDR3 protein: CASSLKLTSGYNEQFF; CDR3 DNA: TGTGCCAGCAGCCTCAAATTGACTAGCGGTTACAATGAGCAGTTCTTC
J gene: TRBJ1-5; D gene: NA; V gene: TRBV7-2; clone size: NA; CDR3 protein: CVSSPQGISQPQHF; CDR3 DNA: TGTGTCAGCAGCCCACAGGGAATTAGCCAGCCCCAGCATTTT
J gene: TRBJ2-6; D gene: TRBD2; V gene: TRBV20-1; clone size: few; CDR3 protein: CSAVSAGDRSGANVLTF; CDR3 DNA: TGCAGTGCCGTGTCGGCGGGAGACCGCTCTGGGGCCAACGTCCTGACTTTC
J gene: TRBJ2-7; D gene: TRBD1; V gene: TRBV29-1; clone size: NA; CDR3 protein: CSVEADRGDCEQYF; CDR3 DNA: TGCAGCGTTGAAGCGGACAGGGGGGACTGCGAGCAGTACTTC
J gene: TRBJ2-7; D gene: TRBD2; V gene: TRBV29-1; clone size: few; CDR3 protein: CSVEVAGGPYEQYF; CDR3 DNA: TGCAGCGTTGAAGTGGCGGGAGGGCCTTACGAGCAGTACTTC
J gene: TRBJ2-7; D gene: TRBD2; V gene: TRBV20-1; clone size: few; CDR3 protein: CSADPGTSGRYEQYF; CDR3 DNA: TGCAGTGCCGACCCTGGGACTAGCGGGAGGTACGAGCAGTACTTC
J gene: TRBJ1-5; D gene: NA; V gene: TRBV6-1; clone size: few; CDR3 protein: CASSAQRGGNQPQHF; CDR3 DNA: TGTGCCAGCAGTGCCCAAAGGGGGGGCAATCAGCCCCAGCATTTT
J gene: TRBJ2-1; D gene: TRBD2; V gene: TRBV20-1; clone size: few; CDR3 protein: CSARPGLAVSYNEQFF; CDR3 DNA: TGCAGTGCCCGACCTGGACTAGCGGTCTCCTACAATGAGCAGTTCTTC
J gene: TRBJ1-6; D gene: NA; V gene: TRBV20-1; clone size: NA; CDR3 protein: CSASDSAGTNSPLHF; CDR3 DNA: TGCAGTGCTTCGGACAGCGCGGGGACCAATTCACCCCTCCACTTT
J gene: TRBJ2-7; D gene: NA; V gene: TRBV28; clone size: NA; CDR3 protein: CASSDGQNGYEQYF; CDR3 DNA: TGTGCCAGCAGTGACGGACAGAATGGCTACGAGCAGTACTTC
J gene: TRBJ2-7; D gene: NA; V gene: TRBV28; clone size: NA; CDR3 protein: CASSPKWDFYEQYF; CDR3 DNA: TGTGCCAGCAGTCCTAAGTGGGACTTTTACGAGCAGTACTTC
J gene: TRBJ2-7; D gene: NA; V gene: TRBV7-2; clone size: NA; CDR3 protein: CASSLVGRLIDYNEQYF; CDR3 DNA: TGTGCCAGCAGCTTAGTTGGGAGGCTTATTGATTACAATGAGCAGTACTTC
J gene: TRBJ1-1; D gene: NA; V gene: TRBV3-1; clone size: NA; CDR3 protein: CASSHYGNTEAFF; CDR3 DNA: TGTGCCAGCAGCCACTACGGGAACACTGAAGCTTTCTTT
J gene: TRBJ1-2; D gene: NA; V gene: TRBV30; clone size: NA; CDR3 protein: CAWSETYGYTF; CDR3 DNA: TGTGCCTGGAGTGAAACCTACGGCTACACCTTC
J gene: TRBJ2-7; D gene: NA; V gene: TRBV11-1; clone size: NA; CDR3 protein: CTSSVQGSYEQYF; CDR3 DNA: TGTACCAGCAGCGTACAGGGTTCCTACGAGCAGTACTTC
J gene: TRBJ2-7; D gene: TRBD2; V gene: TRBV30; clone size: few; CDR3 protein: CAWTASGPYEQYF; CDR3 DNA: TGTGCCTGGACGGCTAGCGGTCCCTACGAGCAGTACTTC